The 5 T cell receptor beta chains below all came from one sample that was sequenced in a study of PD-1 blockade in classical Hodgkin lymphoma. Measured with immunoSEQ multiplex PCR; TCRdb has only the in-frame clones, and not every one. The sample consists of almost 7,000 clones, 86% of them appearing once. As for time point: cycle 4 day 1 (C4D1), after less than 7 weeks of nivolumab. Autologous stem cell transplantation was followed by relapse in every patient, and brentuximab vedotin exposure varied. Sequenced material: peripheral blood mononuclear cells (PBMCs), taken before the fourth cycle of nivolumab. The receptors here all came from a human donor with classical Hodgkin lymphoma.

This clone was recorded a few times. This rearrangement joins TRBV28 to TRBJ1-5; the D is unclear. This CDR3 spans 15 amino acids. The germline V and J ends were trimmed by 6 bases and 6 bases, with 18 bases remaining between them. CDR1 is MDHEN, CDR2 SYDVKM, per germline. CDR3 protein: CASSSSGTGFQPQHF. In nucleotides, the CDR3 is TGTGCCAGCAGCTCTTCGGGTACGGGGTTTCAGCCCCAGCATTTT.

Here the CDR3 reads CASSMAGTAYTEAFF. In DNA form, the CDR3 reads TGTGCCAGCAGCATGGCCGGGACAGCCTACACTGAAGCTTTCTTT. This sequence joins TRBV7-2 and TRBJ1-1; TRBD1 matches at 7 bases. J gave up 3 bases and V 5 bases, and 9 bases lay outside the gene matches. CDR1 and CDR2 (germline): SGHTA, FQGNSA. This CDR3 contains 15 residues.

The rearrangement joins TRBV5-6 to TRBJ2-3, with a possible D match to TRBD2 (6 bases). This CDR3 spans 16 amino acids. Germline V CDR1 and CDR2: SGHDT, YYEEEE. The V gene lost 3 bases and the J gene lost 2 bases, with 16 bases spanning the gap. CDR3 sequence reads: CASSCGEVLYTDTQYF. DNA of the CDR3: TGTGCCAGCAGCTGTGGGGAGGTATTATACACAGATACGCAGTATTTT.

The genes are TRBV27 and TRBJ1-2; 8 nucleotides match TRBD1. The junction had 0 bases not matched to a gene; V was cut back by 2 bases and J by 4 bases. The CDR3 loop spans 13 amino acids. Germline CDR1 and CDR2: MNHEY and SMNVEV (reference sequence). The CDR3 DNA reads TGTGCCAGCAGTTTAGACAGGGGCTATGGCTACACCTTC. The encoded protein is CASSLDRGYGYTF.

The sample holds one count of this clone. The chain employs TRBV4-1 and TRBJ2-3; D not resolved. The germline V and J ends were trimmed by 1 base and 3 bases, with 14 bases remaining between them. This CDR3 has 16 amino acids. The germline gives CDR1 MGHRA, CDR2 YSYEKL. CDR3 DNA sequence: TGCGCCAGCAGCCAAGGCCCCTCCAGAGGTACAGATACGCAGTATTTT. Translation: CASSQGPSRGTDTQYF.